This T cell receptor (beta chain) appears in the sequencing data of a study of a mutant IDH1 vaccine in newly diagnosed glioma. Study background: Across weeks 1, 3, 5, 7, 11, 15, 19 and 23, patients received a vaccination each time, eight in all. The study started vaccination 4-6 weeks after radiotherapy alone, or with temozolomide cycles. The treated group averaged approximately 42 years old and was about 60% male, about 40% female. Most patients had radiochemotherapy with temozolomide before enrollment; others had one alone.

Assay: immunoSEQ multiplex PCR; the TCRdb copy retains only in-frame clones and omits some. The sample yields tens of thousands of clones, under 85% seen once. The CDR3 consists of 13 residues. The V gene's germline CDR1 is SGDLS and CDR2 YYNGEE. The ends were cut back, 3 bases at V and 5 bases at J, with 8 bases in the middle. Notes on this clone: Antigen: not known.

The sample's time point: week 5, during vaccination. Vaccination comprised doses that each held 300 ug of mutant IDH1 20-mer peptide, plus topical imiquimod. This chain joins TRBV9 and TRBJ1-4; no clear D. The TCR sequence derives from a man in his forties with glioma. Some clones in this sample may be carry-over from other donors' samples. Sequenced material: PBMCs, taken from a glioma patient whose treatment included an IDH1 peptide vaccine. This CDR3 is CASSGSLNEKLFF. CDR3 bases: TGTGCCAGCAGCGGGTCCCTAAATGAAAAACTGTTTTTT.